A single T cell receptor beta chain is shown here with its context. Per the germline V gene, CDR1 is SGHRS and CDR2 is YFSETQ. The CDR3 contains 17 residues. The trim removed 2 bases at V and 6 bases at J, leaving 13 bases unmatched. This entry is derived from a study of T cell changes during pregnancy in multiple sclerosis. The assay was immunoSEQ multiplex PCR, and TCRdb's table has in-frame clones only and misses some. The sample holds fewer than 50,000 clones, roughly 91% seen once. The sequencing used CD8+ T cells from peripheral blood mononuclear cells, collected in the third trimester of pregnancy. J is TRBJ2-1 and V is TRBV5-1; TRBD1 agrees at 8 bases. This sequence was found in a female donor with multiple sclerosis, enrolled in a pregnancy study. This CDR3 reads CASSLRRTGPRGNEQFF. The CDR3 DNA sequence: TGCGCCAGCAGCTTAAGAAGGACAGGGCCGAGGGGCAATGAGCAGTTCTTC.